The 14 T cell receptor beta chains below all came from one sample that was sequenced in a study of beta chain features in type 1 diabetes. cDNA synthesis used the whole RNA isolate, giving expressed TCRB sequences. Clones were sequenced by immunoSEQ multiplex PCR, and TCRdb holds only the in-frame ones, with some missing. The table has 810,000 or so clones, 15% to 20% seen once. Sequencing input: naive CD4+ T cells from blood. These receptors were obtained from a woman aged 18 to 35 in good health.

CDR3 in amino acids: CASSQDSGVGPDTQYF. The CDR3 DNA reads TGCGCCAGCAGCCAAGACTCGGGAGTGGGCCCAGATACGCAGTATTTT. This chain uses TRBV4-3 with TRBJ2-3; TRBD2 is a possible D gene (6 bases). This CDR3 has 16 residues. The V gene lost 0 bases and the J gene lost 4 bases, with 14 bases spanning the gap. The germline gives CDR1 LGHNA, CDR2 YSLEER.

The rearrangement joins TRBV7-2 to TRBJ2-5; the D is unclear. Trimming removed 0 bases at V and 5 bases at J, with 7 bases between. The CDR3 runs to 13 residues. Germline values: CDR1 SGHTA, CDR2 FQGNSA. DNA of the CDR3: TGTGCCAGCAGCTTAGCCCTTGGGGAGACCCAGTACTTC. Its protein product is CASSLALGETQYF.

This chain joins TRBV4-3 and TRBJ1-2, with 8 positions matching TRBD1. In germline, CDR1 is LGHNA, CDR2 YSLEER. The CDR3 loop spans 14 amino acids. J lost 7 bases, V lost 4 bases, and 8 bases had no gene match. This chain's CDR3 is CASSLAQGAGGYTF. Written as DNA, the CDR3 is TGCGCCAGCAGCCTAGCGCAGGGGGCGGGTGGCTACACCTTC.

V and J are TRBV9 and TRBJ2-2; TRBD2 agrees at 7 bases. V dropped 6 bases and J dropped 4; count of bases not matched to a gene: 6. Per the germline V gene, CDR1 is SGDLS and CDR2 is YYNGEE. The CDR3 consists of 14 residues. The CDR3 region is CASTLGGSTGELFF. CDR3 coding DNA: TGTGCCAGCACCCTCGGGGGGTCCACCGGGGAGCTGTTTTTT. Supplemented by reference TRBV9 and TRBJ2-2, the full variable domain reads DSGVTQTPKHLITATGQRVTLRCSPRSGDLSVYWYQQSLDQGLQFLIQYYNGEERAKGNILERFSAQQFPDLHSELNLSSLELGDSALYFCASTLGGSTGELFFGEGSRLTVL.

V usage is TRBV7-9 and J usage is TRBJ2-7; D is perhaps TRBD1 (6 bases). V was trimmed by 5 bases and J by 3 bases, leaving 11 bases between them. The CDR3 loop spans 13 amino acids. Germline-derived CDR1 and CDR2 are SEHNR and FQNEAQ (reference sequence). The CDR3 spells CASSRDIFYEQYF. CDR3 in DNA: TGTGCCAGCAGCCGGGACATATTCTACGAGCAGTACTTC.

In regard to this clone: The sample has other DNA sequences that encode this CDR3 too. This sequence joins TRBV25-1 and TRBJ2-7, with 12 bases lining up with TRBD1. The CDR3 extends over 15 amino acids. The junction had 3 bases not matched to a gene; V was cut back by 1 base and J by 5 bases. Germline CDR1 and CDR2: MGHDK and SYGVNS. The CDR3 loop reads CASSESGTGGHEQYF. The CDR3 nucleotides are TGTGCCAGCAGTGAATCTGGGACAGGGGGCCACGAGCAGTACTTC.

This rearrangement joins TRBV4-1 to TRBJ1-2, with a tentative D call TRBD1 (6 bases). V was cut by 0 bases and J by 8 bases, with 13 bases left in between. CDR3 size: 14 residues. Germline CDR1 reads MGHRA; CDR2 reads YSYEKL. The CDR3 DNA reads as TGCGCCAGCAGCCAAGATCGAGGGGGGAAGGGCTACACCTTC. This translates into CASSQDRGGKGYTF.

This clone has a count of ten or more. CDR3 nucleotide sequence: TGTGCCATCAGTGAGTCTGCCCTTAGACAGGGCCCTGGGGCCAACGTCCTGACTTTC. Translation: CAISESALRQGPGANVLTF. The J gene is TRBJ2-6, the V gene TRBV10-3, with 7 bases identical to TRBD1. From germline, CDR1 is ENHRY and CDR2 SYGVKD. The V and J ends lost 0 bases and 2 bases, in that order; junction bases with no gene match: 10. This CDR3 has 19 amino acids.

The chain employs TRBV19 and TRBJ1-1; 7 bases agree with TRBD1. V lost 4 bases and J lost 5; bases outside the gene matches: 10. CDR3 length: 15 residues. The germline V gene has CDR1 LNHDA and CDR2 SQIVND (reference sequence). For the CDR3, the DNA is TGTGCCAGTAGTAATCGGCGTGACAGGGCTACTGAAGCTTTCTTT. It yields the protein CASSNRRDRATEAFF.

The chain is built from TRBV7-2 and TRBJ1-2; D not resolved. Per germline, CDR1 SGHTA and CDR2 FQGNSA. There are 13 residues in the CDR3. V was trimmed by 5 bases and J by 4 bases, leaving 11 bases between them. In DNA, the CDR3 is TGTGCCAGCAGCCTCGGGGTATCCTATGGCTACACCTTC. Its translation: CASSLGVSYGYTF.

The J gene is TRBJ2-7, the V gene TRBV14; tentative D call: TRBD2 (6 bases). The CDR3 totals 15 residues. Trimming removed 4 bases from V and 2 bases from J, with 15 bases in between. Germline-derived CDR1 and CDR2 are SGHDN and FVKESK. This chain's CDR3 is CASSLTGTLTYEQYF. The CDR3, as DNA: TGTGCCAGCAGCCTTACCGGGACTTTAACCTACGAGCAGTACTTC.

The rearrangement uses TRBV7-9 and TRBJ1-1; TRBD1 agrees at 8 bases. With V trimmed by 5 bases and J by 7 bases, 6 bases remained unmatched. Per germline, CDR1 SEHNR and CDR2 FQNEAQ (reference sequence). The CDR3 extends over 13 amino acids. The CDR3 region is CASSPDRGDEAFF. CDR3 nucleotides: TGTGCCAGCAGCCCAGACAGGGGTGATGAAGCTTTCTTT.

This clone was seen only a few times. The chain combines TRBV18 with TRBJ1-5, with unresolved D. This CDR3 has 13 residues. Germline assignment: CDR1 KGHSH and CDR2 LQKENI. V dropped 6 bases and J dropped 5 bases, with 11 bases sitting between them. In DNA form, the CDR3 reads TGTGCCAGCTCTCTCAACCGCGATCAGCCCCAGCATTTT. Its protein is CASSLNRDQPQHF.

The chain recombines TRBV19 with TRBJ1-1; D possibly corresponds to TRBD1 (5 bases). This CDR3 spans 15 amino acids. CDR1 LNHDA and CDR2 SQIVND come from the germline V gene (reference sequence). Trimming took 4 bases from V and 5 from J, leaving 17 bases between them. In DNA form, the CDR3 reads TGTGCCAGTAGTAGGGGACCCGCCTGGGGGACTGAAGCTTTCTTT. Protein sequence: CASSRGPAWGTEAFF.